Below are 13 T cell receptor beta chains sequenced from a single sample in a study of Tregs in tolerant kidney transplant recipients. The nonmyeloablative bone marrow transplants came from related graft donors, with transient mixed chimerism. TCRdb's copy holds only in-frame clones and misses some; the assay was immunoSEQ multiplex PCR. This sample's clone table lists more than 10,000 clones. The specimen was CD8+ T cells from blood (PBMCs), collected 24 months after the transplant. The receptors derive from a human patient who received a combined kidney and bone marrow transplant. Some T cells could come from the graft donor.

This clone is labeled medium-sized based on frequency. CDR3 sequence reads: CASRTAVYRGGTDTQYF. The sequenced part of the CDR3 DNA is TGTGCCAGCAGGACCGCGGTCTACCGGGGGGGCACAGATACG. The V gene is TRBV2, the J gene TRBJ2-3; 7 bases agree with TRBD2. With the read ending 3 residues before the CDR3 end, the germline J gene is used to fill in that end. The J segment lost 1 base and the V segment lost 6 bases, leaving 13 bases of the junction unmatched. Germline V gene lookup returns CDR1 SNHLY and CDR2 FYNNEI. The CDR3 contains 17 residues. The variable domain in full, completed from reference TRBV2 and TRBJ2-3, reads EPEVTQTPSHQVTQMGQEVILRCVPISNHLYFYWYRQILGQKVEFLVSFYNNEISEKSEIFDDQFSVERPDGSNFTLKIRSTKLEDSAMYFCASRTAVYRGGTDTQYFGPGTRLTVL.

Note on this clone: The CDR3 extends 3 residues past the end of the read, so its final part is completed from the germline J gene. This chain connects TRBV19 to TRBJ2-1; TRBD2 agrees at 7 bases. The CDR3 totals 13 residues. CDR1 and CDR2 from the germline V gene are LNHDA and SQIVND (reference sequence). The V segment lost 3 bases and the J segment 6 bases; nucleotides outside the gene matches: 2. Here the CDR3 reads CASSMGGVNEQFF. The DNA read from the CDR3 is TGTGCCAGTAGTATGGGAGGGGTCAATGAG.

A word on this clone: The CDR3 end falls 3 residues outside the read, so it is completed with the germline J gene. This sequence joins TRBV7-9 and TRBJ1-1; 9 nucleotides agree with TRBD1. This CDR3 has 14 amino acids. With V trimmed by 4 bases and J by 4 bases, 4 bases remained unmatched. The germline gives CDR1 SEHNR, CDR2 FQNEAQ (reference sequence). CDR3 DNA, as far as it was read: TGTGCCAGCAGCTGGGACAGGGTCGGCACTGAA. It yields the protein CASSWDRVGTE. The CDR3 in full is CASSWDRVGTEAFF.

Points on this clone: The CDR3 is cut off 3 residues early in the read; its end comes from the germline J gene. This chain links TRBV19 with TRBJ2-7; possibly TRBD1 for D (5 bases). Deletions cut 7 bases from V and 0 bases from J, with 13 bases between. Germline V gene data show CDR1 as LNHDA and CDR2 as SQIVND (reference sequence). This CDR3 is 14 amino acids long. The DNA read from the CDR3 is TGTGCCAGTAATCTTGGGGCCCACTCCTACGAG. Encoded protein: CASNLGAHSYE. The whole CDR3 sequence is CASNLGAHSYEQYF.

On this clone: The read stops 3 residues short of the end of the CDR3; the missing end is completed from the germline J gene. V and J are TRBV5-1 and TRBJ2-7; D possibly corresponds to TRBD1 (6 bases). In germline, CDR1 is SGHRS, CDR2 YFSETQ. V was pared by 0 bases and J by 2 bases, with 9 bases between. The CDR3 is 14 residues long. CDR3 region: CASSLGTAAYEQYF. The sequenced part of the CDR3 DNA is TGCGCCAGCAGCTTGGGGACAGCCGCCTACGAG.

Regarding this clone: The read halts 3 residues ahead of the CDR3 end, with the missing end drawn from the germline J gene. V and J are TRBV19 and TRBJ2-7; 10 bases agree with TRBD1. Trimming took 6 bases from V and 6 from J; bases not matched to a gene: 8. CDR1 is LNHDA and CDR2 is SQIVND in the germline V gene (reference sequence). The CDR3 contains 14 residues. The CDR3 here is CASRGTGVMGEQYF. The sequenced CDR3 bases are TGTGCCAGTAGGGGGACAGGGGTAATGGGCGAG.

A remark on this clone: The read finishes 3 residues shy of the CDR3 end, and the germline J gene is used to complete it. The rearrangement joins TRBV5-1 to TRBJ2-5, with 7 bases aligning to TRBD2. The trim removed 0 bases at V and 5 bases at J, leaving 7 bases unmatched. Germline CDR1 is SGHRS and CDR2 is YFSETQ. The CDR3 has 15 residues. The CDR3 region is CASSLEGGSEETQYF. Partial CDR3 DNA: TGCGCCAGCAGCTTGGAGGGCGGGAGTGAGGAGACC.

Comments on this clone: The read gets to within 3 residues of the CDR3 end, and the germline J gene fills in the rest. The chain joins TRBV7-9 to TRBJ1-1; D call uncertain. The germline V gene has CDR1 SEHNR and CDR2 FQNEAQ (reference sequence). The CDR3 covers 14 residues. The part of the CDR3 DNA that was read is TGTGCCAGCAGCTCCGGAGGTCGGAGCGATGAG. Translation: CASSSGGRSDE. The full CDR3 protein is CASSSGGRSDEAFF.

This chain's CDR3 is CASSEVAASYEQYF. Incomplete CDR3 DNA: TGTGCCAGCAGTGAAGTAGCGGCCTCCTACGAG. V gene TRBV2 combines with J gene TRBJ2-7, with D possibly TRBD2 on 6 matching bases. Read coverage stops 3 residues before the CDR3 terminus; the germline J gene supplies the remainder. V lost 1 base and J lost 0, with 7 bases in between. Germline CDR1 and CDR2: SNHLY and FYNNEI. The CDR3 consists of 14 residues.

Turning to this clone: The CDR3 end falls 3 residues outside the read, so it is completed with the germline J gene. This chain joins TRBV5-5 and TRBJ2-5, with 8 bases identical to TRBD2. Germline V lookup: CDR1 SGHKS, CDR2 YYEKEE (reference sequence). Germline trimming cut 4 bases from V and 5 bases from J; bases unmatched to any gene: 7. This CDR3 region has 14 residues. CDR3 region: CASSQPAGAETQYF. The DNA read from the CDR3 is TGTGCCAGCAGCCAACCAGCGGGAGCTGAGACC.

Turning to this clone: The read falls 3 residues short of the CDR3 end, and the missing part is taken from the germline J gene. The chain employs TRBV7-9 and TRBJ2-7; D is possibly TRBD1 (6 bases). The CDR3 is 13 amino acids. The V and J ends lost 5 bases and 4 bases respectively, with 12 bases between them. Germline lookup yields CDR1 SEHNR and CDR2 FQNEAQ (reference sequence). This CDR3 reads CASSPQGNYEQYF. Partial CDR3 DNA: TGTGCCAGCAGCCCACAGGGTAATTACGAG.

To note about this clone: Read data end 3 residues before the CDR3 end; the end is taken from the germline J gene. J is TRBJ1-5 and V is TRBV11-3; 10 bases are a match to TRBD1. Germline V gives CDR1 SGHNT, CDR2 YENEEA. V trimming: 6 bases; J trimming: 6 bases; junction bases outside the gene matches: 8. The CDR3 is 15 amino acids. The covered CDR3 bases are TGTGCCAGCAGAACAGGGACAGGGGTCACTCAGCCC. It yields the protein CASRTGTGVTQP. The whole CDR3 is CASRTGTGVTQPQHF.

Worth noting for this clone: At one end, the junction sequence differs from germline, possibly due to a read error. The read halts 3 residues ahead of the CDR3 end, with the missing end drawn from the germline J gene. The chain recombines TRBV19 with TRBJ2-1; 7 positions agree with TRBD2. The CDR3 length is 15 residues. Germline CDR1 is LNHDA and CDR2 is SQIVND (reference sequence). The CDR3 loop reads CASSIWLAVYSEQFF. The DNA read from the CDR3 is TGTGCCAGTAGTATCTGGCTAGCGGTATACAGTGAG.